This T cell receptor (beta chain) originates from a study of Ad26.COV2.S vaccination and SARS-CoV-2 variants. Findings of the study overall: Using TCR breadth and depth analyses may have led to underestimated total T cell responses. Comparability of non-spike TCR breadth was observed across vaccine and placebo recipients. Reported findings describe substantial breadth in spike-specific CD8+ and CD4+ T cell responses following vaccination. Vaccinated individuals (as opposed to placebo recipients) had higher spike-specific TCR breadth.

Concerning this clone itself: Its antigen is unidentified.

TCRdb's table, derived via immunoSEQ multiplex PCR, lists solely in-frame clones and lacks some. The table includes 87,000 or so clones, approximately 82% detected once. This CDR3 is built from 16 residues. Unmatched junction bases numbered 10, after V lost 3 bases and J lost 5 bases. Germline V CDR1 and CDR2: SNHLY, FYNNEI. The V and J genes are TRBV2 and TRBJ2-5; TRBD2 matches at 9 bases. The sequence was collected from a human donor who had recovered from COVID-19. Sequences were derived from peripheral blood, sampled after recovery from COVID-19. The CDR3 spells CASSEGQAGGGETQYF. The CDR3 coding sequence is TGTGCCAGCAGTGAGGGCCAAGCGGGAGGCGGGGAGACCCAGTACTTC.